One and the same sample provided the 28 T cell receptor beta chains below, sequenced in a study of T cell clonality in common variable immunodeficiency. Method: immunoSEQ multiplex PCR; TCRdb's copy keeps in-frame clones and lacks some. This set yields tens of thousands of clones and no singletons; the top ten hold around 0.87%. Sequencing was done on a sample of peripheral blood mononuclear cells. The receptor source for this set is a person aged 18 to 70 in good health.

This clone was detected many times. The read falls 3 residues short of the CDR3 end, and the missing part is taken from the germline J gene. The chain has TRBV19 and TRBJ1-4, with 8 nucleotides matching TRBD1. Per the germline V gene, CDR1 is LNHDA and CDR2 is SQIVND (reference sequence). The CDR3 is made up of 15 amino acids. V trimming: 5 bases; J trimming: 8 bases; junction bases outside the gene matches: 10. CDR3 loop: CASSRDRGRHEKLFF. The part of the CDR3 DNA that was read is TGTGCCAGTAGTCGAGACAGGGGCAGGCACGAAAAA.

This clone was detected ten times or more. CDR3 region: CAWSSETGYNEQFF. The covered CDR3 bases are TGTGCCTGGAGTTCCGAGACAGGCTACAATGAG. This chain connects TRBV30 to TRBJ2-1; a weak D match, TRBD1 (6 bases). The read falls 3 residues short of the CDR3 end, and the missing part is taken from the germline J gene. The CDR3 extends over 14 amino acids. V gave up 2 bases and J gave up 3 bases, with 11 bases separating them. Germline CDR1 GTSNPN, CDR2 SVGIG (reference sequence).

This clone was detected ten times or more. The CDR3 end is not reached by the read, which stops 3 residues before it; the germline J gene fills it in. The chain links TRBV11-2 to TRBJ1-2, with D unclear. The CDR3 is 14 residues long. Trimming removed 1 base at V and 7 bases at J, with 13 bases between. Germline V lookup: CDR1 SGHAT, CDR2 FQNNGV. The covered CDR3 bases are TGTGCCAGCAGCTTAGTAGGGTCAGTCTTTGGC. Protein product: CASSLVGSVFG. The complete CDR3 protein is CASSLVGSVFGYTF.

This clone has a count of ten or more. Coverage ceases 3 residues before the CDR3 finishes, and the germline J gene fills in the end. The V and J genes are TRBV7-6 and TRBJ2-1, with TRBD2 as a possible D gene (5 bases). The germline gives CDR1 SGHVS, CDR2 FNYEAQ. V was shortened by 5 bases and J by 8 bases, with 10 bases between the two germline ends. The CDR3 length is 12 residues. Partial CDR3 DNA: TGTGCCAGCAGCACCGCTAGCTATGAG. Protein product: CASSTASYE. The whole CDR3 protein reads CASSTASYEQFF.

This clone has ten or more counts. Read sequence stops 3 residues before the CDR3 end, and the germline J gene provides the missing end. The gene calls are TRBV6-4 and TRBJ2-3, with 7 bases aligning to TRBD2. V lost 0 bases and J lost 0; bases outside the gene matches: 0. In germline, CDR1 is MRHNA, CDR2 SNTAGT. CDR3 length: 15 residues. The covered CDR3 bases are TGTGCCAGCAGTGACTCCGGGGGGAGCACAGATACG. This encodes CASSDSGGSTDT. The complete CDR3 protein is CASSDSGGSTDTQYF.

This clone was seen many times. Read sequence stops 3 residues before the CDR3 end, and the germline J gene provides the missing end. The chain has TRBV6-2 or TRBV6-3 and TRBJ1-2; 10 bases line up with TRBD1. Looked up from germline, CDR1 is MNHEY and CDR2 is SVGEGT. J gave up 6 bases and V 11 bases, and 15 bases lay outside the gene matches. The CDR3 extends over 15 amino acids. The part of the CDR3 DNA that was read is TGTGCCGCCCGGGACAGGGGAATGCACGCCCATGGC. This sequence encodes CAARDRGMHAHG. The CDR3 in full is CAARDRGMHAHGYTF.

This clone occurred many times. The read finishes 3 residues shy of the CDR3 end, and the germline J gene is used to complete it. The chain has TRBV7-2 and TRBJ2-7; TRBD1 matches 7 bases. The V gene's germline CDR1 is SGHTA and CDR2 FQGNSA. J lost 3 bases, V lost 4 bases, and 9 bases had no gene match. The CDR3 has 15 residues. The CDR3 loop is CASSSDRARIYEQYF. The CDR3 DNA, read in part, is TGTGCCAGCAGCTCCGACAGGGCCCGAATCTACGAG.

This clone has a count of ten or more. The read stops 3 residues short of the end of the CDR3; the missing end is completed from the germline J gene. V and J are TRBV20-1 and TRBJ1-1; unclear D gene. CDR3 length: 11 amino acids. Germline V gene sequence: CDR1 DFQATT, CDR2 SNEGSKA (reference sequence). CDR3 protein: CKSGFETEAFF. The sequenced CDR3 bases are TGCAAATCGGGGTTCGAAACTGAA.

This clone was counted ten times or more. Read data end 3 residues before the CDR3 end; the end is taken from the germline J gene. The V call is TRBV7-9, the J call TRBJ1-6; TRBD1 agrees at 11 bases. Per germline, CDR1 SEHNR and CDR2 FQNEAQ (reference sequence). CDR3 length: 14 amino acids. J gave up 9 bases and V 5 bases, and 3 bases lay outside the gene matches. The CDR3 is CASSPGQGVSPLHF. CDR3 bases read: TGTGCCAGCAGCCCGGGACAGGGGGTTTCACCC.

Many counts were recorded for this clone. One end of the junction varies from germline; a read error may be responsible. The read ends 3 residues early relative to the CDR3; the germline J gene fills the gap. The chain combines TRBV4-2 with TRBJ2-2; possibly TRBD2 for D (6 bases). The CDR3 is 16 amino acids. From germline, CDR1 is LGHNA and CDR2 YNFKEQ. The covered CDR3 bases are TGCGCCAGCAGCCAAGATCGTGGGACTAACACCGGGGAG. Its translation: CASSQDRGTNTGE. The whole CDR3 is CASSQDRGTNTGELFF.

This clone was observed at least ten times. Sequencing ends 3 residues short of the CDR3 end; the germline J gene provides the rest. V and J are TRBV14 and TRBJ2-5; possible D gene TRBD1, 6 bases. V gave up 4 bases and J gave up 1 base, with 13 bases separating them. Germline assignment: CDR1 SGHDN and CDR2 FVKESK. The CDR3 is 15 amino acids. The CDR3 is CASSPSWGPQETQYF. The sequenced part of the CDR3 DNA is TGTGCCAGCAGCCCATCCTGGGGGCCCCAAGAGACC.

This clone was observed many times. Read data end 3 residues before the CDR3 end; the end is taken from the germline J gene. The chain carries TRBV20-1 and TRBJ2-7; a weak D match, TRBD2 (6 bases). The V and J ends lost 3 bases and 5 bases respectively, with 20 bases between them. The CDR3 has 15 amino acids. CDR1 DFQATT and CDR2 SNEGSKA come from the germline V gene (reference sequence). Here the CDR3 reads CSARVEGTPFHEQYF. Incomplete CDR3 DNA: TGCAGTGCTAGGGTAGAAGGGACTCCCTTCCACGAG.

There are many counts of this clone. CDR3 DNA, as far as it was read: TGTGCCAGCAGGCGAAACTCCGGGACAGGGGGCCACAATGAG. The encoded protein is CASRRNSGTGGHNE. The CDR3 in its entirety is CASRRNSGTGGHNEQFF. The rearrangement uses TRBV28 and TRBJ2-1; 12 nucleotides align to TRBD1. The read gets to within 3 residues of the CDR3 end, and the germline J gene fills in the rest. With 6 bases clipped from V and 5 bases from J, the junction kept 11 bases outside the gene matches. The germline V gene has CDR1 MDHEN and CDR2 SYDVKM. The CDR3 length is 17 residues.

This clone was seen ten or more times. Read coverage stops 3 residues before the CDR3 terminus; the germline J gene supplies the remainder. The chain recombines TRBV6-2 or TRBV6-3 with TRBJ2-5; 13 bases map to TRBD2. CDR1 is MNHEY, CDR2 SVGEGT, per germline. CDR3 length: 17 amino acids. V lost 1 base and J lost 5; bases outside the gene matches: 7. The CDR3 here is CASSYLVTSGREETQYF. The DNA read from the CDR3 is TGTGCCAGCAGTTACTTGGTAACTAGCGGGAGGGAGGAGACC.

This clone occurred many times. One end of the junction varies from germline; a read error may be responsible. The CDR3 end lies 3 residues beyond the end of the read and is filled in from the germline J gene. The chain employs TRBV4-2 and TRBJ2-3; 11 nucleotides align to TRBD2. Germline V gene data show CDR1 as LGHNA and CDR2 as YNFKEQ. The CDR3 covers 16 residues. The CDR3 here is CASSPPGLADTDTQYF. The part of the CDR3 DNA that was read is TGCGCCAGCAGCCCCCCGGGACTAGCGGACACAGATACG.

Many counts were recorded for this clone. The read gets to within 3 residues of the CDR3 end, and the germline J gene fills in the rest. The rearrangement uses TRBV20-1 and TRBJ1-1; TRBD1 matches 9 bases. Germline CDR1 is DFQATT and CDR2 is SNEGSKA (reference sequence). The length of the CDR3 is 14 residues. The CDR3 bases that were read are TGCAGGGGACAGGGTCCGGGTGAATACACTGAA. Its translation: CRGQGPGEYTE. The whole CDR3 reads CRGQGPGEYTEAFF.

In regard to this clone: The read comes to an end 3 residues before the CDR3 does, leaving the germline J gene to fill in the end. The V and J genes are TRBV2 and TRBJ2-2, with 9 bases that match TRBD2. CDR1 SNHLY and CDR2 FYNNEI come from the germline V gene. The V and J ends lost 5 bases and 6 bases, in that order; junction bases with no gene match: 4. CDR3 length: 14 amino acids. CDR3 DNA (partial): TGTGCCAGCAGTAGGGGACTAGCATCCGGGGAG. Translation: CASSRGLASGE. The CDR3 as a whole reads CASSRGLASGELFF.

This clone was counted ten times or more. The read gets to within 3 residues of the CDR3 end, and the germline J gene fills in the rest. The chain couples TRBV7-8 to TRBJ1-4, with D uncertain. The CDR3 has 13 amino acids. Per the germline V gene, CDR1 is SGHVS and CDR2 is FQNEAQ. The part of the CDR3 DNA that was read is TGTGCCAGCAGCTTGCTAACTGAAGCCGAA. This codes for CASSLLTEAE. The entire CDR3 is CASSLLTEAELFF. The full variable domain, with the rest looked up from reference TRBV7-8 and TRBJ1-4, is GAGVSQSPRYKVAKRGQDVALRCDPISGHVSLFWYQQALGQGPEFLTYFQNEAQLDKSGLPSDRFFAERPEGSVSTLKIQRTQQEDSAVYLCASSLLTEAELFFGSGTQLSVL.

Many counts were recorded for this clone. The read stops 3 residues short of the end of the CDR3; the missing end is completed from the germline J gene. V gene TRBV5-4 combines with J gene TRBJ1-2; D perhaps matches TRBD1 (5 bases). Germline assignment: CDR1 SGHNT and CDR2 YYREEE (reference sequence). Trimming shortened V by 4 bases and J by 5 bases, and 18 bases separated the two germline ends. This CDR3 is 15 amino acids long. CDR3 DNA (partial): TGTGCCAGCAGCGCAGGGCCCCTTTCCACTTATGGC. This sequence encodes CASSAGPLSTYG. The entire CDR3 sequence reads CASSAGPLSTYGYTF.

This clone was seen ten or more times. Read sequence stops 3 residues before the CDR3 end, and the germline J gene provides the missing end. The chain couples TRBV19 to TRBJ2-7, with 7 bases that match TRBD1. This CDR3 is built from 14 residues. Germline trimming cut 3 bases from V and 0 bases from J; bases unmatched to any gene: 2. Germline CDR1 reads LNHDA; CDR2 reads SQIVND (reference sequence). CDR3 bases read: TGTGCCAGTAGTATCCGGGACAGCTCCTACGAG. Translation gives CASSIRDSSYE. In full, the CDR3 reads CASSIRDSSYEQYF.

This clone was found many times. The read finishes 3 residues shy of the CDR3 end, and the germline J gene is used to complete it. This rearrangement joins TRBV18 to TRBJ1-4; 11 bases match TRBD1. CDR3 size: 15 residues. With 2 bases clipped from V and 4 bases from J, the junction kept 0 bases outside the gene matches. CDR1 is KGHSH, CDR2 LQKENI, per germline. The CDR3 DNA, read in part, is TGTGCCAGCTCACCAGGGACAGGGGGTAATGAAAAA. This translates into CASSPGTGGNEK. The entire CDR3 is CASSPGTGGNEKLFF.

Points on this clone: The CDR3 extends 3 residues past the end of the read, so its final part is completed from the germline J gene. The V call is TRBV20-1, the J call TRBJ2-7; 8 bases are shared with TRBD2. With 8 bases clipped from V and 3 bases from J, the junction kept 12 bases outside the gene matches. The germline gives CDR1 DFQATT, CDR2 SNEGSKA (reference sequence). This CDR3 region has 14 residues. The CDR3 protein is CSLGGIAGRYEQYF. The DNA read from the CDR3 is TGCAGTTTGGGAGGAATAGCGGGACGCTACGAG.

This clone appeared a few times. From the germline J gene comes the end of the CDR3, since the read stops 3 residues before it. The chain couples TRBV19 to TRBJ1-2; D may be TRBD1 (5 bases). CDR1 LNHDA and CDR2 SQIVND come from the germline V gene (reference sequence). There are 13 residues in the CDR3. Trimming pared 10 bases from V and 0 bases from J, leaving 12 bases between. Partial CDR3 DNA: TGTGCCACCCAAGGGGTACCTAACTATGGC. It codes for CATQGVPNYG. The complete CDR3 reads CATQGVPNYGYTF. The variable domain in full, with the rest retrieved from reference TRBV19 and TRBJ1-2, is DGGITQSPKYLFRKEGQNVTLSCEQNLNHDAMYWYRQDPGQGLRLIYYSQIVNDFQKGDIAEGYSVSREKKESFPLTVTSAQKNPTAFYLCATQGVPNYGYTFGSGTRLTVV.

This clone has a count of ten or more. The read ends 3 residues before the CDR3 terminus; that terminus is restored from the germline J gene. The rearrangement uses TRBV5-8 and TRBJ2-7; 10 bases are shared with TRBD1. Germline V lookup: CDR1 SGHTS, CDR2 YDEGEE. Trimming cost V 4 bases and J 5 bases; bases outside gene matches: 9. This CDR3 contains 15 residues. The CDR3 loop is CASSRSGQGIDEQYF. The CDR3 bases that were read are TGTGCCAGCAGCCGTTCGGGACAGGGGATAGACGAG.

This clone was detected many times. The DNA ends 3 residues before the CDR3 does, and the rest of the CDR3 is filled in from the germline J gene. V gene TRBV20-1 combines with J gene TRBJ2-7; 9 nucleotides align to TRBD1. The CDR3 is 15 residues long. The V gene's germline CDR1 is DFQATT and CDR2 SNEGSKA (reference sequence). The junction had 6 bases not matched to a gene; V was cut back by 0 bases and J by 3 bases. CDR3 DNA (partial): TGCAGTGCTAGAGAACAGGGGGCCCGATTCTACGAG. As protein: CSAREQGARFYE. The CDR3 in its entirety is CSAREQGARFYEQYF.

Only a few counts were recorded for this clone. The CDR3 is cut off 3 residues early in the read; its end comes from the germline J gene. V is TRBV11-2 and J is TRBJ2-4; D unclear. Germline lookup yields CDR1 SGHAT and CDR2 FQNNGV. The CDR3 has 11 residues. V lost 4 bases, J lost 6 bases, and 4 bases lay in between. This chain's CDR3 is CASSSGNIQYF. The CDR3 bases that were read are TGTGCCAGCAGCTCAGGAAACATT.

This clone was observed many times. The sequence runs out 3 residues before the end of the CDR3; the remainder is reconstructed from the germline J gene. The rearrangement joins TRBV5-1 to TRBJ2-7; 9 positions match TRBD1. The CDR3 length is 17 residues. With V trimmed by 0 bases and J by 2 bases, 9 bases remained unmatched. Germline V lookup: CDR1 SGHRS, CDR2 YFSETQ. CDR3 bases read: TGCGCCAGCAGCTTGGGGTCCAGGGACAGGGTCACCTACGAG. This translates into CASSLGSRDRVTYE. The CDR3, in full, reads CASSLGSRDRVTYEQYF.

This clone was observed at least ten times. The CDR3 loop reads CASSYETGNYGYTF. The sequenced CDR3 bases are TGCGCCAGCAGCTACGAAACAGGGAACTATGGC. The chain couples TRBV5-1 to TRBJ1-2; possible D gene TRBD1, 6 bases. Coverage ceases 3 residues before the CDR3 finishes, and the germline J gene fills in the end. In germline, CDR1 is SGHRS, CDR2 YFSETQ. The CDR3 loop spans 14 amino acids. V was pared by 3 bases and J by 2 bases, with 11 bases between.